This T cell receptor beta chain was found in a study of PD-L1 blockade in urothelial cancer. The overall study: In 2014 therapy began: atezolizumab 1,200 mg intravenously every 3 weeks. The researchers analyzed blood 3 weeks (second dose) and 6 weeks after treatment start.

The junction had 15 bases not matched to a gene; V was cut back by 6 bases and J by 1 base. This CDR3 region has 18 residues. CDR1 and CDR2 (germline): SNHLY, FYNNEI. Libraries were prepared by immunoSEQ multiplex PCR; TCRdb keeps only in-frame clonotypes and omits some of them. The sample contains roughly 90,000 clones, more than 90% of which appear only once. The origin of this receptor is a man aged 55 to 70 with urothelial cancer. Sample: PBMCs, taken around atezolizumab (anti-PD-L1) treatment. V usage is TRBV2 and J usage is TRBJ2-3; the match to TRBD2 covers 8 bases. Here the CDR3 reads CASRTYRAGRAGTDTQYF. As DNA, the CDR3 is TGTGCCAGCAGGACTTACAGGGCCGGGAGGGCGGGCACAGATACGCAGTATTTT.